The 9 T cell receptor beta chains below all came from one sample that was sequenced in a study of beta chain features in type 1 diabetes. Of the isolated RNA, all was reverse transcribed, and so the sequenced material was expressed TCRB transcripts. Sequenced by immunoSEQ multiplex PCR; TCRdb stores in-frame clones only, minus some. Of roughly 370,000 clones listed, approximately 14% were seen once; the top ten hold about 0.04%. Specimen: naive CD4+ T cells from blood. These receptors were obtained from a man younger than 45 in good health.

This clone was recorded a few times. V and J are TRBV5-1 and TRBJ2-3, with D unresolved. V dropped 4 bases and J dropped 6 bases, with 18 bases sitting between them. The CDR3 is 15 amino acids. Germline V gives CDR1 SGHRS, CDR2 YFSETQ. As DNA, the CDR3 is TGCGCCAGCAGCCTCTCCGGCCCGCAGATTGATACGCAGTATTTT. Its protein is CASSLSGPQIDTQYF.

This clone appeared many times. The genes are TRBV15 and TRBJ2-5; perhaps D is TRBD1 or TRBD2 (5 bases each). The CDR3 consists of 13 residues. Per germline, CDR1 LNHNV and CDR2 YYDKDF (reference sequence). With 5 bases removed from V and 2 bases from J, the gap between germline ends came to 9 bases. This CDR3 is CATSGGRQETQYF. DNA for the CDR3: TGTGCCACCAGCGGGGGACGGCAAGAGACCCAGTACTTC.

The chain uses TRBV4-3 and TRBJ2-3; 12 nucleotides align to TRBD2. Germline CDR1 and CDR2: LGHNA and YSLEER. The V and J ends lost 1 base and 0 bases, in that order; junction bases with no gene match: 5. This CDR3 region has 18 residues. For the CDR3, the DNA is TGCGCCAGCAGCCAAGGCCCCACTAGCGGGGGGAGCACAGATACGCAGTATTTT. Translation gives CASSQGPTSGGSTDTQYF.

The chain is built from TRBV7-9 and TRBJ2-5; the D gene is possibly TRBD1 (5 bases). Trimming removed 1 base from V and 3 bases from J, with 12 bases in between. The V gene's germline CDR1 is SEHNR and CDR2 FQNEAQ (reference sequence). The CDR3 extends over 15 amino acids. CDR3 sequence: CASSLGPGREETQYF. CDR3 DNA: TGTGCCAGCAGCTTAGGGCCAGGGCGTGAAGAGACCCAGTACTTC.

This clone was picked up a small number of times. The rearrangement uses TRBV15 and TRBJ2-5; either TRBD1 or TRBD2 may supply D (6 bases each). The germline CDR1 and CDR2 sequences are LNHNV and YYDKDF (reference sequence). The CDR3 contains 14 residues. Trimming left V 4 bases short and J 3 bases short, with 12 bases between. CDR3 nucleotide sequence: TGTGCCACCAGCAAGGGGGGTCAAGAAGAGACCCAGTACTTC. As protein: CATSKGGQEETQYF.

This clone came up a few times. Other DNA sequences in this specimen translate into the identical CDR3. This chain links TRBV7-2 with TRBJ1-2; no clear D. This CDR3 is 12 amino acids long. Trimming shortened V by 1 base and J by 7 bases, and 7 bases separated the two germline ends. CDR1 is SGHTA, CDR2 FQGNSA, per germline. CDR3 residues: CASSLEVGGYTF. The DNA of the CDR3 is TGTGCCAGCAGCTTAGAGGTCGGTGGCTACACCTTC.

The chain couples TRBV9 to TRBJ2-1, with D perhaps matching TRBD1 (6 bases). V shed 0 bases and J shed 5 bases, with 12 bases lying between them. Germline V CDR1 and CDR2: SGDLS, YYNGEE. This CDR3 has 15 residues. CDR3 protein: CASSVAGVGDNEQFF. The CDR3 DNA sequence: TGTGCCAGCAGCGTAGCAGGGGTCGGAGACAATGAGCAGTTCTTC.

This clone was observed a few times. This chain connects TRBV2 to TRBJ2-5; D might be TRBD1 (6 bases). The CDR3 has 12 amino acids. Germline V gene sequence: CDR1 SNHLY, CDR2 FYNNEI. Trimming took off 6 bases at V and 2 bases at J, with 7 bases between the two ends. The DNA for the CDR3 is TGTGCCAGCAGACAGGGTCAAGAGACCCAGTACTTC. Its translation is CASRQGQETQYF.

Only a few counts were recorded for this clone. The chain uses TRBV7-2 and TRBJ2-1; 9 nucleotides align to TRBD2. Germline V gene lookup returns CDR1 SGHTA and CDR2 FQGNSA. V was pared by 10 bases and J by 9 bases, with 10 bases of the junction left unmatched. The CDR3 contains 13 residues. The CDR3 reads CATTVAGVSEQFF. CDR3 DNA: TGTGCCACCACGGTAGCGGGGGTGTCTGAGCAGTTCTTC.